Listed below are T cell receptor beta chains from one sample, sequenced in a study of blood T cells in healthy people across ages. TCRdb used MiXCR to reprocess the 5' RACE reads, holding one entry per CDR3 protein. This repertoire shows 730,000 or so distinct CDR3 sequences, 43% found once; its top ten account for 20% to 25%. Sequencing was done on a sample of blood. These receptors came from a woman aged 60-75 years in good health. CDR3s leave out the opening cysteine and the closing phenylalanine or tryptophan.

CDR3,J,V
ASRDSETQY,TRBJ2-5,TRBV5-1
ASSPIRGAYNEQF,TRBJ2-1,TRBV14
ASSRRTEDNEQF,TRBJ2-1,TRBV4-2
ASSLIRNGELF,TRBJ2-2,TRBV5-6
AISESTGDPEKLF,TRBJ1-4,TRBV10-3
ASSYRGASEQY,TRBJ2-7,TRBV12-3/TRBV12-4
ASSPTPYEQY,TRBJ2-7,TRBV12-3/TRBV12-4
ASRWTGTYEQY,TRBJ2-7,TRBV6-2/TRBV6-3
PRRGDRGYEQY,TRBJ2-7,TRBV20-1
ASSWIEREQY,TRBJ2-5,TRBV12-3/TRBV12-4
ASSRQGQNTGELF,TRBJ2-2,TRBV5-1
SARTTYGTDIRSQH,TRBJ1-5,TRBV20-1
ASSLSTPVDEQF,TRBJ2-1,TRBV5-1
SATGTVRTDTQY,TRBJ2-3,TRBV20-1
ATSPKPKQTYNEQF,TRBJ2-1,TRBV15
SVSKTVPGELF,TRBJ2-2,TRBV29-1
ASTHSETQY,TRBJ2-5,TRBV7-9
ASRRGTPYEQY,TRBJ2-7,TRBV6-2/TRBV6-3
ASSYSAGGQGSYNEQF,TRBJ2-1,TRBV6-5
ASSLDNSYEQY,TRBJ2-7,TRBV5-1
ASSYQGAPYGYT,TRBJ1-2,TRBV6-6
ASSHIVGRGNEQF,TRBJ2-1,TRBV7-9
ASSPGQGIFNEQF,TRBJ2-1,TRBV7-2
ASSQEGLAGEQF,TRBJ2-1,TRBV3-1
ASLRPQAGETQY,TRBJ2-5,TRBV7-8
ATSRLQGREKLF,TRBJ1-4,TRBV15
ASSQVGDKQETQY,TRBJ2-5,TRBV7-3
ASSLLVLSNTGELF,TRBJ2-2,TRBV5-4
ASSKGSFGGYT,TRBJ1-2,TRBV21-1
AGMTLLQPQH,TRBJ1-5,TRBV6-1
ASSLILRGGTTQETQY,TRBJ2-5,TRBV13
ASSTGQGESRPQH,TRBJ1-5,TRBV5-1
ASSVRQGSGYGYT,TRBJ1-2,TRBV2
ASSQSRGGNEKLF,TRBJ1-4,TRBV12-3/TRBV12-4
ASSPQGPRGTYNEQF,TRBJ2-1,TRBV5-6
ASSPRGGGINEQF,TRBJ2-1,TRBV28
ASRQLAGVRNEQF,TRBJ2-1,TRBV7-6
AGSGRDRGFHEQF,TRBJ2-1,TRBV11-1
ASSHRPSGNEQY,TRBJ2-7,TRBV12-3/TRBV12-4
ASSQDPSRVLNEQF,TRBJ2-1,TRBV4-1
ASMGGDGGAEDTQY,TRBJ2-3,TRBV6-2/TRBV6-3